This entry lists 2 T cell receptor beta chains sequenced from one sample in a study of cytomegalovirus exposure and HLA in healthy donors. The PCR ran on 60 Vbeta and 13 Jbeta primers. Profiled with immunoSEQ multiplex PCR; TCRdb holds only in-frame clones, not every one. The sample has fewer than 65,000 clones, roughly 67% seen once. The sequencing sample was made of PBMCs. All receptors derive from a man aged 50 to 60 in good health and CMV-seronegative.

The chain recombines TRBV4-1 with TRBJ2-7, with 7 positions matching TRBD1. This CDR3 comprises 13 residues. Germline CDR1 is MGHRA and CDR2 is YSYEKL. V was pared by 4 bases and J by 7 bases, with 7 bases of the junction left unmatched. CDR3 coding DNA: TGCGCCAGCAGCCCAACCCGACAGGGAGAGCAGTACTTC. Translating gives CASSPTRQGEQYF.

This chain uses TRBV7-9 with TRBJ2-7; 7 positions agree with TRBD1. The CDR3 has 12 amino acids. Germline V gene data show CDR1 as SEHNR and CDR2 as FQNEAQ (reference sequence). The V and J ends lost 4 bases and 7 bases, in that order; junction bases with no gene match: 4. CDR3 sequence (DNA): TGTGCCAGCAGCTCAACAGGGGAAGAGCAGTACTTC. It yields the protein CASSSTGEEQYF. The full variable domain, rest sourced from reference TRBV7-9 and TRBJ2-7, is DTGVSQNPRHKITKRGQNVTFRCDPISEHNRLYWYRQTLGQGPEFLTYFQNEAQLEKSRLLSDRFSAERPKGSFSTLEIQRTEQGDSAMYLCASSSTGEEQYFGPGTRLTVT.